A selection of T cell receptor beta chains follows, all from one sample in a study of blood T cell repertoires in COVID-19. This table comes from immunoSEQ multiplex PCR, and its TCRdb copy is limited to in-frame clones, with some not included. This table holds 200,000 to 250,000 clones, about 80% found once. Sequencing was done on a sample of peripheral blood. The source of these receptors is a man between 25 and 39 years old who had recovered from COVID-19. Each CDR3 is given without its conserved first and last residue. D genes are given only for firm matches.

j_call | d_call | v_call | cdr3_aa
TRBJ1-3 | - | TRBV6-5 | ASSTPGGNTIY
TRBJ2-5 | TRBD1 | TRBV7-6 | ASRQRDRAQETQY
TRBJ2-5 | TRBD1 | TRBV7-3 | ASSLMGQGEETQY
TRBJ2-5 | TRBD1 | TRBV6-5 | ASSSPARDRRETQY
TRBJ2-1 | - | TRBV6-4 | ASSYRIGDEQF
TRBJ1-2 | TRBD1 | TRBV7-9 | ASSPPRGQGGHGYT
TRBJ2-7 | - | TRBV18 | ASSGSSYEQY
TRBJ1-2 | - | TRBV27 | ASRAWGRLPGYT
TRBJ2-6 | TRBD1 | TRBV7-2 | ASSLAWQGVLAGANVLT
TRBJ1-4 | - | TRBV7-8 | ASSPHGGEAFTNEKLF
TRBJ1-5 | TRBD1 | TRBV11-2 | ASSEGWDRNQPQH
TRBJ1-1 | - | TRBV18 | ASSPRQENTEAF
TRBJ2-2 | - | TRBV12-3/TRBV12-4 | ASSSSTGELF
TRBJ1-3 | TRBD1 | TRBV19 | ASTAGQGGSGNTIY
TRBJ1-3 | - | TRBV19 | ASSTRRSSGNTIY
TRBJ2-2 | - | TRBV3-1/TRBV3-2 | ASSLRWSGLAGELF
TRBJ1-3 | - | TRBV5-1 | ASTRNRDPGNTIY
TRBJ1-1 | - | TRBV7-2 | ASRQDRNTEAF
TRBJ2-3 | - | TRBV2 | ASIRGRGSTDTQY
TRBJ2-2 | - | TRBV24-1 | ATSAPGSLGTGELF
TRBJ1-2 | - | TRBV3-1/TRBV3-2 | ASSLQRNSNYGYT
TRBJ1-4 | TRBD1 | TRBV2 | ASTVGQGNQKLF
TRBJ1-5 | - | TRBV18 | ASSPPTRNQPQH
TRBJ1-6 | TRBD1 | TRBV5-6 | AKEATGMTALH
TRBJ1-6 | - | TRBV6-6 | ASSYSTSSYNSPLH
TRBJ1-1 | - | TRBV5-1 | ASRVREATEAF
TRBJ2-5 | - | TRBV6-5 | ASSPGVAETQY
TRBJ1-1 | - | TRBV11-2 | ASSLPDYRGSKRGTEAF
TRBJ1-5 | - | TRBV10-3 | AISGGGSQPQH
TRBJ1-6 | - | TRBV7-8 | ASSDLRASPLH
TRBJ1-1 | - | TRBV2 | ASMLRVRDTEAF
TRBJ1-2 | - | TRBV6-5 | ASSSSDRNYGYT
TRBJ2-5 | - | TRBV28 | ASSLFRGETQY
TRBJ2-5 | TRBD2 | TRBV5-1 | ASSEAGGPGETQY
TRBJ1-4 | TRBD1 | TRBV15 | ATSPGQGADEKLF
TRBJ2-1 | - | TRBV27 | ASSFTSYDEQF
TRBJ1-1 | - | TRBV27 | ASSVWGRMATEAF
TRBJ1-3 | - | TRBV7-8 | ASSLEHHGNTIY
TRBJ1-4 | - | TRBV6-1 | ASSEPQGLYEKLF
TRBJ1-6 | TRBD1 | TRBV7-2 | ATKGQFNSPLH
TRBJ2-1 | TRBD1 | TRBV15 | ATSRGRQGAYNEQF
TRBJ2-7 | TRBD2 | TRBV10-1 | ASSPSGGAYEQY
TRBJ1-5 | - | TRBV4-1 | ASSPPGGQPQH
TRBJ1-6 | TRBD1 | TRBV19 | ASSPPTGEDSPLH
TRBJ1-6 | - | TRBV20-1 | SASGRPDLYSPLH
TRBJ2-3 | - | TRBV7-5 | VRSRVEGYGTDTQY
TRBJ1-3 | - | TRBV7-3 | ASSLGVSGNTIY
TRBJ1-1 | - | TRBV24-1 | ATSDSGEGNTEAF